This TCR beta chain appears in the sequencing data of a study of T-cell memory formation after mild COVID-19. In the study overall: Largely donor-specific sequence clusters came from two donors.

CDR1 and CDR2 (germline): MNHEY, SVGAGI. The CDR3 extends over 17 amino acids. The V and J ends lost 0 bases and 6 bases, in that order; junction bases with no gene match: 7. In the case of this clonotype: Its antigen is undetermined.

Study outcomes and limitations: Second-wave clones reaching peak frequency on day 37 lacked confirmed SARS-CoV-2 specificity. Researchers found some responding clones in pre-infection memory, a sign that cross-reactive memory joined.

The 5'RACE method, run with constant-segment primers, produced TCR alpha and TCR beta cDNA libraries (carrying sample barcodes and UMIs). TCRdb fed the 5' RACE reads into MiXCR, producing one record per CDR3 protein. This table has 500,000 to 550,000 distinct CDR3 sequences, about a fifth appearing once. This chain links TRBV6-5 with TRBJ2-1, with 11 bases aligning to TRBD2. The clonotype was recovered from an adult woman who had mild COVID-19 (a few samples of this study predate the infection). Cell type and time point are not known. The material sequenced was PBMCs or a T cell subset sorted from them (not recorded which). The CDR3: CASSYSRTSGSGNEQFF. The CDR3 nucleotides read TGTGCCAGCAGTTACTCGAGAACTAGCGGGAGTGGCAATGAGCAGTTCTTC.